A single sample is the source of the 6 T cell receptor beta chains below, sequenced in a study of cytomegalovirus exposure and HLA in healthy donors. 13 Jbeta primers and 60 Vbeta primers were used for the PCR. Profiling relied on immunoSEQ multiplex PCR, and the TCRdb table lists in-frame clones only, not all of them. The repertoire holds 150,000 to 200,000 clones, with roughly four fifths as singletons. The sequencing sample was made of PBMCs. The source is a female donor in good health and CMV-seronegative.

The chain combines TRBV6-5 with TRBJ2-7; 9 bases line up with TRBD2. Germline V CDR1 and CDR2: MNHEY, SVGAGI. This CDR3 has 15 residues. V shed 4 bases, J shed 4 bases, and the junction held 8 bases outside the gene matches. CDR3 protein: CASSLSPSGEYEQYF. CDR3 nucleotide sequence: TGTGCCAGCAGTTTGTCCCCTAGCGGGGAGTACGAGCAGTACTTC.

This chain connects TRBV7-2 to TRBJ2-7; D may be TRBD1 (6 bases). The length of the CDR3 is 16 residues. The ends were cut back, 2 bases at V and 5 bases at J, with 19 bases in the middle. The germline gives CDR1 SGHTA, CDR2 FQGNSA. The CDR3 loop reads CASSLKSLGASHEQYF. In DNA form, the CDR3 reads TGTGCCAGCAGCTTAAAGTCCTTGGGGGCGTCCCACGAGCAGTACTTC.

V usage is TRBV5-8 and J usage is TRBJ1-1, with D perhaps TRBD1 (5 bases). The V end lost 4 bases, the J end lost 9 bases, and 13 bases lay between the germline ends. From germline, CDR1 is SGHTS and CDR2 YDEGEE. The CDR3 is 12 residues long. CDR3 bases: TGTGCCAGCAGCCTAGACCGGGGGAAAGCTTTCTTT. Amino acid sequence: CASSLDRGKAFF.

The chain carries TRBV5-1 and TRBJ1-1; D possibly corresponds to TRBD1 (5 bases). Germline CDR1 is SGHRS and CDR2 is YFSETQ. The CDR3 extends over 14 amino acids. V dropped 3 bases and J dropped 1 base, with 10 bases sitting between them. The CDR3 DNA sequence: TGCGCCAGCAGCTCCAGGGTGGCGAACACTGAAGCTTTCTTT. It translates to CASSSRVANTEAFF.

V gene TRBV6-4 combines with J gene TRBJ1-2, with a weak D call TRBD1 (6 bases). Germline CDR1 MRHNA, CDR2 SNTAGT. Between the trimmed V and J ends, which lost 5 bases and 4 bases, there was a span of 20 bases. This CDR3 comprises 16 residues. For the CDR3, the DNA is TGTGCCAGCAGTCAGGACCGGGACATCGTTTTCTATGGCTACACCTTC. It yields the protein CASSQDRDIVFYGYTF.

V usage is TRBV7-8 and J usage is TRBJ2-5; 12 bases agree with TRBD1. This CDR3 is built from 15 residues. After removal of 5 bases from V and 4 bases from J, the junction contained 5 bases not matched to a gene. Germline V gene lookup returns CDR1 SGHVS and CDR2 FQNEAQ. The CDR3 spells CASSARDRGRETQYF. CDR3 sequence (DNA): TGTGCCAGCAGCGCCCGGGACAGGGGGCGAGAGACCCAGTACTTC. Supplemented by reference TRBV7-8 and TRBJ2-5, the full variable domain reads GAGVSQSPRYKVAKRGQDVALRCDPISGHVSLFWYQQALGQGPEFLTYFQNEAQLDKSGLPSDRFFAERPEGSVSTLKIQRTQQEDSAVYLCASSARDRGRETQYFGPGTRLLVL.